This T cell receptor (beta chain) was observed in a study of cytomegalovirus exposure and HLA in healthy donors. There are 15 residues in the CDR3. Trimming stripped 1 base from V and 3 bases from J, with 11 bases between. From germline, CDR1 is LGHNA and CDR2 YSLEER. The table came from immunoSEQ multiplex PCR; TCRdb's copy has only in-frame clones and leaves some out. The table lists some 290,000 clones, approximately 86% of them singletons, with roughly 0.96% in the top ten. What was sequenced was PBMCs. The receptor was derived from a man aged 30 to 39 in good health and CMV-seronegative. This chain uses TRBV4-3 with TRBJ2-3; weak D call: TRBD1 (6 bases). CDR3 DNA sequence: TGCGCCAGCAGCCAAGGGCAGGGGATAACAGATACGCAGTATTTT. Protein sequence: CASSQGQGITDTQYF.